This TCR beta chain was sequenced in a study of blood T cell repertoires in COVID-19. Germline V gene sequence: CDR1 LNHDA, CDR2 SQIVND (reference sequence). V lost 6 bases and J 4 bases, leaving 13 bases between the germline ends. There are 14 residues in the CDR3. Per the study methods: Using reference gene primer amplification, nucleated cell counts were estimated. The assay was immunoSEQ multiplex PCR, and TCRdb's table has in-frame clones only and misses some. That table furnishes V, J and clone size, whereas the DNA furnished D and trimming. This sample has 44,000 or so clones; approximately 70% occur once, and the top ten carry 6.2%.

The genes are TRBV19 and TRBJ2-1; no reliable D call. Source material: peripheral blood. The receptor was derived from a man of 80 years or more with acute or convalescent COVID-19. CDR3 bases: TGTGCCAGTAGCAAGGTCGACTCTTACAATGAGCAGTTCTTC. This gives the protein CASSKVDSYNEQFF. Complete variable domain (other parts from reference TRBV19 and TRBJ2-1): DGGITQSPKYLFRKEGQNVTLSCEQNLNHDAMYWYRQDPGQGLRLIYYSQIVNDFQKGDIAEGYSVSREKKESFPLTVTSAQKNPTAFYLCASSKVDSYNEQFFGPGTRLTVL.